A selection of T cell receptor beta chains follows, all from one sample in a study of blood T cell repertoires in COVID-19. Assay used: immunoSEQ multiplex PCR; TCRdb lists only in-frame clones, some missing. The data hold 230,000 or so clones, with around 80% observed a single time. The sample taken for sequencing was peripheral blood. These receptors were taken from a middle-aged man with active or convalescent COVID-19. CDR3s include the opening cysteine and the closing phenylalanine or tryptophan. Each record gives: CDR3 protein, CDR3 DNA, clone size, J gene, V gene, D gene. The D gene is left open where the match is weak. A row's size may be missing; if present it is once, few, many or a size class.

CDR3 protein: CASNPSGGAPLPLHF
CDR3 DNA: TGTGCCAGCAACCCCTCGGGCGGGGCCCCACTCCCCCTCCACTTT
clone size: -
J gene: TRBJ1-6
V gene: TRBV2
D gene: -

CDR3 protein: CASSLVAGVGYTF
CDR3 DNA: TGTGCCAGCAGCTTAGTGGCCGGGGTTGGCTACACCTTC
clone size: -
J gene: TRBJ1-2
V gene: TRBV7-9
D gene: -

CDR3 protein: CASSQDTVYGYTF
CDR3 DNA: TGTGCCAGCAGCCAAGACACAGTCTATGGCTACACCTTC
clone size: -
J gene: TRBJ1-2
V gene: TRBV4-2
D gene: -

CDR3 protein: CASRIAGTEAFF
CDR3 DNA: TGTGCCAGCCGTATTGCGGGTACTGAAGCTTTCTTT
clone size: -
J gene: TRBJ1-1
V gene: TRBV12-3/TRBV12-4
D gene: -

CDR3 protein: CASSPPQREYNEQFF
CDR3 DNA: TGTGCCAGCTCACCACCGCAGCGGGAGTACAATGAGCAGTTCTTC
clone size: -
J gene: TRBJ2-1
V gene: TRBV18
D gene: TRBD2

CDR3 protein: CASSPDRSATNEKLFF
CDR3 DNA: TGTGCCAGTAGTCCCGACAGGAGCGCAACTAATGAAAAACTGTTTTTT
clone size: -
J gene: TRBJ1-4
V gene: TRBV19
D gene: -

CDR3 protein: CASSSPAGEQYF
CDR3 DNA: TGTGCCAGCAGTTCGCCGGCGGGGGAGCAGTACTTC
clone size: -
J gene: TRBJ2-7
V gene: TRBV12-3/TRBV12-4
D gene: -

CDR3 protein: CASLGRGRLNYGYTF
CDR3 DNA: TGTGCCAGCTTGGGAAGGGGGCGACTAAACTATGGCTACACCTTC
clone size: -
J gene: TRBJ1-2
V gene: TRBV6-5
D gene: TRBD1

CDR3 protein: CASSPVGIGGRNTEAFF
CDR3 DNA: TGTGCCAGCTCACCGGTTGGGATAGGGGGCCGTAACACTGAAGCTTTCTTT
clone size: -
J gene: TRBJ1-1
V gene: TRBV18
D gene: TRBD1

CDR3 protein: CASSVDRIYEQYF
CDR3 DNA: TGCGCCAGCAGCGTGGACAGAATCTACGAGCAGTACTTC
clone size: -
J gene: TRBJ2-7
V gene: TRBV5-1
D gene: -

CDR3 protein: CASSLFVTALQYGYTF
CDR3 DNA: TGTGCCAGCAGCTTATTCGTCACAGCCCTTCAATATGGCTACACCTTC
clone size: -
J gene: TRBJ1-2
V gene: TRBV11-1
D gene: -

CDR3 protein: CASSSGQGGEQYF
CDR3 DNA: TGCGCCAGCAGTTCGGGACAGGGAGGCGAGCAGTACTTC
clone size: -
J gene: TRBJ2-7
V gene: TRBV5-1
D gene: TRBD1

CDR3 protein: CASTQGVRQPQHF
CDR3 DNA: TGTGCCAGTACCCAGGGTGTTCGTCAGCCCCAGCATTTT
clone size: few
J gene: TRBJ1-5
V gene: TRBV19
D gene: -

CDR3 protein: CASSVAPGQGEEQYF
CDR3 DNA: TGTGCCAGCAGCGTAGCTCCGGGACAGGGCGAAGAGCAGTACTTC
clone size: few
J gene: TRBJ2-7
V gene: TRBV9
D gene: TRBD1

CDR3 protein: CASSLVRGMGNEKLFF
CDR3 DNA: TGTGCCAGCAGCTTAGTGCGGGGCATGGGAAATGAAAAACTGTTTTTT
clone size: -
J gene: TRBJ1-4
V gene: TRBV7-8
D gene: -

CDR3 protein: CASTQDRVRGNEQFF
CDR3 DNA: TGTGCCAGTACCCAGGACAGGGTGAGGGGCAATGAGCAGTTCTTC
clone size: -
J gene: TRBJ2-1
V gene: TRBV19
D gene: TRBD1

CDR3 protein: CASSWMQGAGDTQYF
CDR3 DNA: TGTGCCAGCAGTTGGATGCAGGGGGCTGGAGATACGCAGTATTTT
clone size: once
J gene: TRBJ2-3
V gene: TRBV6-5
D gene: TRBD1

CDR3 protein: CASTNRGGNQPQHF
CDR3 DNA: TGTGCCAGCACTAACAGGGGGGGCAATCAGCCCCAGCATTTT
clone size: -
J gene: TRBJ1-5
V gene: TRBV6-5
D gene: TRBD1

CDR3 protein: CASSSGQIYEQYF
CDR3 DNA: TGTGCCAGCAGCTCAGGACAGATCTACGAGCAGTACTTC
clone size: once
J gene: TRBJ2-7
V gene: TRBV13
D gene: -

CDR3 protein: CARARDGMNTEAFF
CDR3 DNA: TGTGCCAGAGCGCGGGACGGAATGAACACTGAAGCTTTCTTT
clone size: -
J gene: TRBJ1-1
V gene: TRBV2
D gene: -

CDR3 protein: CASSTSGNTGELFF
CDR3 DNA: TGTGCCAGTAGTACTAGCGGGAACACCGGGGAGCTGTTTTTT
clone size: -
J gene: TRBJ2-2
V gene: TRBV19
D gene: TRBD2

CDR3 protein: CASSPGQGMNTEAFF
CDR3 DNA: TGTGCCAGCAGTCCGGGACAGGGGATGAACACTGAAGCTTTCTTT
clone size: -
J gene: TRBJ1-1
V gene: TRBV27
D gene: TRBD1

CDR3 protein: CASSHGTHSGANVLTF
CDR3 DNA: TGCGCCAGCAGCCATGGGACACACTCTGGGGCCAACGTCCTGACTTTC
clone size: -
J gene: TRBJ2-6
V gene: TRBV5-1
D gene: -

CDR3 protein: CASSYSTAPENYGYTF
CDR3 DNA: TGTGCCAGCAGTTACTCGACGGCACCGGAGAACTATGGCTACACCTTC
clone size: -
J gene: TRBJ1-2
V gene: TRBV6-5
D gene: -

CDR3 protein: CASSQVVLAGILTDTQYF
CDR3 DNA: TGCGCCAGCAGCCAAGTTGTTTTAGCGGGGATTCTCACAGATACGCAGTATTTT
clone size: -
J gene: TRBJ2-3
V gene: TRBV4-1
D gene: TRBD2

CDR3 protein: CASSSFSGGSTDTQYF
CDR3 DNA: TGTGCCAGCAGCTCATTCAGCGGGGGTAGCACAGATACGCAGTATTTT
clone size: medium-sized
J gene: TRBJ2-3
V gene: TRBV7-6
D gene: TRBD2

CDR3 protein: CASSEVTPGNSPLHF
CDR3 DNA: TGTGCCAGCAGTGAAGTAACTCCTGGTAATTCACCCCTCCACTTT
clone size: -
J gene: TRBJ1-6
V gene: TRBV6-1
D gene: -

CDR3 protein: CATSDQTDRGGNEQFF
CDR3 DNA: TGTGCCACCAGTGATCAGACCGACAGGGGAGGCAATGAGCAGTTCTTC
clone size: -
J gene: TRBJ2-1
V gene: TRBV24-1
D gene: TRBD1

CDR3 protein: CASSYTVHQETQYF
CDR3 DNA: TGTGCCAGCAGTTACACAGTCCACCAAGAGACCCAGTACTTC
clone size: once
J gene: TRBJ2-5
V gene: TRBV6-5
D gene: -